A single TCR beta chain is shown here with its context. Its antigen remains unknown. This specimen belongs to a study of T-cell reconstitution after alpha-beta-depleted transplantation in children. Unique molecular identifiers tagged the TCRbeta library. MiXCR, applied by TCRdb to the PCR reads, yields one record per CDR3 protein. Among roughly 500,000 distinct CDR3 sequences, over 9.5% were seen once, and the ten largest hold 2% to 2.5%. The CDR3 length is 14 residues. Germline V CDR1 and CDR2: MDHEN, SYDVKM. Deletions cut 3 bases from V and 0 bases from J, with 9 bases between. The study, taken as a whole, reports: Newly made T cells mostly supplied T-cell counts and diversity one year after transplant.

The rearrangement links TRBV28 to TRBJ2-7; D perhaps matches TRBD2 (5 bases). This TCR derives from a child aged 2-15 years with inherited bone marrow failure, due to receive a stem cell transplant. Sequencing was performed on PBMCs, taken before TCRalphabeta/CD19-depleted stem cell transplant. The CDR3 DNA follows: TGTGCCAGCAGTTTTGTAGCGCACTCCTACGAGCAGTACTTC. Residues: CASSFVAHSYEQYF.